This T cell receptor (beta chain) was observed in a study of cytomegalovirus exposure and HLA in healthy donors. Primers for the PCR totalled 60 Vbeta and 13 Jbeta. Clones were read by immunoSEQ multiplex PCR, and TCRdb kept only the in-frame ones, dropping some. The sample lists under 150,000 clones; approximately 68% were seen once. Germline CDR1 SGHRS, CDR2 YFSETQ. Trimming stripped 10 bases from V and 7 bases from J, with 24 bases between. There are 15 residues in the CDR3. This TCR came from a man aged 35-49 years in good health and CMV-seronegative. This chain uses TRBV5-1 with TRBJ2-1; tentative D call: TRBD1 (5 bases). Material for sequencing was PBMCs. CDR3: CASQGFGAPDNEQFF. Here the CDR3 DNA reads TGCGCCTCGCAGGGCTTTGGGGCACCGGATAATGAGCAGTTCTTC.